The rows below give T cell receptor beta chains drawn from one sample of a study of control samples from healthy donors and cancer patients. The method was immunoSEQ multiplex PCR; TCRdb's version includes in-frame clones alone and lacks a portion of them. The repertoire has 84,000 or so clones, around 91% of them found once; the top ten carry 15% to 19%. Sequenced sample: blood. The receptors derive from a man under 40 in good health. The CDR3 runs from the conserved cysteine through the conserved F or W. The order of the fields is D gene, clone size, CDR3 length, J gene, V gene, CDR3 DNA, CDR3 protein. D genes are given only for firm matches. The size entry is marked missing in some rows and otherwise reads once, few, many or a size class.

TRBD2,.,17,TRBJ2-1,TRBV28,TGTGCCAGCAGCTCACAAAAAAGCGGGGGGGCCTCAGATGAGCAGTTCTTC,CASSSQKSGGASDEQFF
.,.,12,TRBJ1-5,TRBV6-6,TGTGCCAGCAGTCGGGACCAACAGCCCCAGCATTTT,CASSRDQQPQHF
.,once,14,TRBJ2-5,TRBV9,TGTGCCAGCAGCCCGACGACACGTCTGGAGACCCAGTACTTC,CASSPTTRLETQYF
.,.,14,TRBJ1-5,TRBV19,TGTGCCAGTAAATCAGGGTGGGGCAATCAGCCCCAGCATTTT,CASKSGWGNQPQHF
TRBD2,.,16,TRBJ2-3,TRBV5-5,TGTGCCAGCAGCTTGGTGGGCGGGGGAAGCACAGATACGCAGTATTTT,CASSLVGGGSTDTQYF
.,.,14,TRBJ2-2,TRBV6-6,TGTGCCAGCAGTTCGAGGAGCAACACCGGGGAGCTGTTTTTT,CASSSRSNTGELFF
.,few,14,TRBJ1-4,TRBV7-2,TGTGCCAGCAGCTCCACGGCCCTCAGAGGAAAACTGTTTTTT,CASSSTALRGKLFF
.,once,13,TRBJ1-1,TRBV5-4,TGTGCCAGCAGCTTGTACCTCGGGACTGAAGCTTTCTTT,CASSLYLGTEAFF
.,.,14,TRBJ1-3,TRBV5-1,TGCGCCAGCAGCTTGGGGCCGCAGGGAAACACCATATATTTT,CASSLGPQGNTIYF
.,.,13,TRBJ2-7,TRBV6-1,TGTGCCAGCAATGAATCAGGCTCCTACGAGCAGTACTTC,CASNESGSYEQYF
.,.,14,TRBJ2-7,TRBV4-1,TGCGCCAGCAGCCAAGAACGTTCCTCCTACGAGCAGTACTTC,CASSQERSSYEQYF
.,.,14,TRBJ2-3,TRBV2,TGTGCCAGCGGGGGTAGGTCCACCTCAGATACGCAGTATTTT,CASGGRSTSDTQYF
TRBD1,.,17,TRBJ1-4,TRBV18,TGTGCCAGCTCACCACGGGACAGCGCCGCAACTAATGAAAAACTGTTTTTT,CASSPRDSAATNEKLFF
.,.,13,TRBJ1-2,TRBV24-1,TGTGCCACCAGTGTGGGGGAGTTGTATGGCTACACCTTC,CATSVGELYGYTF
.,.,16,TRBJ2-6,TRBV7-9,TGTGCCAGCAGCTTAGCGATGGGGGCTGGGGCCAACGTCCTGACTTTC,CASSLAMGAGANVLTF
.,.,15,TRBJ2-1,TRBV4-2,TGTGCCAGCAGCCATGACATTGGGGCCGACAATGAGCAGTTCTTC,CASSHDIGADNEQFF
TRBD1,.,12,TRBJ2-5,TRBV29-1,TGCAGCGCCAACAGGGGCGGAGAGACCCAGTACTTC,CSANRGGETQYF
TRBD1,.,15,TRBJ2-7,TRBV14,TGTGCCAGCAGCGGAATCAGGGGGCAGTCCTACGAGCAGTACTTC,CASSGIRGQSYEQYF
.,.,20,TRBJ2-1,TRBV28,TGTGCCAGCAGTACCTCCTTGGGGGGCTCAAACGGTGCACCCTACAATGAGCAGTTCTTC,CASSTSLGGSNGAPYNEQFF
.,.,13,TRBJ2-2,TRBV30,TGTGCCTGGAGTGGGCAGAACACCGGGGAGCTGTTTTTT,CAWSGQNTGELFF
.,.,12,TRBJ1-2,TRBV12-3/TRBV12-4,TGTGCCAGCAGTACGACGGTCTGGAGCTACACCTTC,CASSTTVWSYTF
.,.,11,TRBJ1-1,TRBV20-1,TGCTCCCGGGGGGGGAGCACTGAAGCTTTCTTT,CSRGGSTEAFF
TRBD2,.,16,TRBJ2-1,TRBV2,TGTGCCAGCAGTGGGTGGTCCGGGACTAGTCGCTATGAGCAGTTCTTC,CASSGWSGTSRYEQFF
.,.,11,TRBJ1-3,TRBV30,TGTGCCGGGGGTTCTGGAAACACCATATATTTT,CAGGSGNTIYF
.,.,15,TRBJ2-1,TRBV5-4,TGTGCCAGCGGGGAAAGAGGGGGGTTGGGCACTGAGCAGTTCTTC,CASGERGGLGTEQFF
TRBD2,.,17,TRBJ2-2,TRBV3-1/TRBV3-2,TGTGCCAGCAGCCAAGAACCTAGCGGGGGGGCGCGAGGGGAGCTGTTTTTT,CASSQEPSGGARGELFF
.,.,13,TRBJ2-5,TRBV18,TGTGCCAGCTCAACAAGGTTTCAAGAGACCCAGTACTTC,CASSTRFQETQYF
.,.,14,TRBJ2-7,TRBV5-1,TGCGCCAGCAGCTTTGGGGATGCGGTTCCCGAGCAGTACTTC,CASSFGDAVPEQYF